This T cell receptor (beta chain) was sequenced during a study of blood T cell repertoires in COVID-19. Study background: Material from acute and convalescent COVID-19 was sourced from the United States, Italy and Spain.

CDR3 length: 19 residues. CDR1 and CDR2 (germline): SGHDN, FVKESK. The trim removed 0 bases at V and 7 bases at J, leaving 16 bases unmatched. Authors' methods: Estimation of nucleated cell counts relied on the amplification of reference gene primers. TCRdb keeps only in-frame clones here, not all; method: immunoSEQ multiplex PCR. V and J calls and clone size are copied from that table; D and trimming were computed from the DNA. The sample contains around 190,000 clones, roughly 85% of which appear only once. This clonotype was obtained from a woman aged 60-75 years with acute or convalescent COVID-19. This chain links TRBV14 with TRBJ2-1; the match to TRBD2 covers 9 bases. The sequencing sample was made of peripheral blood. CDR3 nucleotide sequence: TGTGCCAGCAGCCAAGATAGTTGGTCCGTCGCGGGAGGGAGAAATGAGCAGTTCTTC. Protein: CASSQDSWSVAGGRNEQFF.